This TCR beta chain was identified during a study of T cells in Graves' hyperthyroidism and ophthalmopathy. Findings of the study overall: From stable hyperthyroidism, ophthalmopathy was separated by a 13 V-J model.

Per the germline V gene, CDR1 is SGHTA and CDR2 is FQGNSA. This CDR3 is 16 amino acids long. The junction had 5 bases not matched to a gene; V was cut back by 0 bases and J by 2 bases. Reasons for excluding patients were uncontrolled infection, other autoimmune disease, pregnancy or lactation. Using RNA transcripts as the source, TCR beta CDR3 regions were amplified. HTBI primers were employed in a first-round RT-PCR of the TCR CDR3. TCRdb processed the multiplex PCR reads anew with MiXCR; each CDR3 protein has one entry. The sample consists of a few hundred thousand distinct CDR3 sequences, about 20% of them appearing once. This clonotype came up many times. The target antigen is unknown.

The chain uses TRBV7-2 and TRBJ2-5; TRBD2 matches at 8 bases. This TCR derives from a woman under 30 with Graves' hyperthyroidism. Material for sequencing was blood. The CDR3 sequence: CASSLAGGGPQETQYF. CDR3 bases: TGTGCCAGCAGCTTAGCCGGCGGGGGGCCACAAGAGACCCAGTACTTC. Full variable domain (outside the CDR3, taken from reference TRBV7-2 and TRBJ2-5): GAGVSQSPSNKVTEKGKDVELRCDPISGHTALYWYRQSLGQGLEFLIYFQGNSAPDKSGLPSDRFSAERTGGSVSTLTIQRTQQEDSAVYLCASSLAGGGPQETQYFGPGTRLLVL.